The clone carrying this T cell receptor (beta chain) has only one observation. The repertoire was sequenced with immunoSEQ multiplex PCR; TCRdb's copy has only in-frame clones and lacks some. The sample holds roughly 380,000 clones; around 87% are singletons and the top ten take roughly 1.4%. The entry originates in a study of blood T cell repertoires in COVID-19. At the level of the study: From the United States, Italy and Spain came samples of acute and convalescent COVID-19. PBMCs, B-cell-depleted T cells, or T cells provided the cDNA or gDNA that made up the material.

Germline CDR1 reads MNHEY; CDR2 reads SVGAGI. V lost 2 bases, J lost 0 bases, and 8 bases lay in between. The CDR3 spans 16 residues. This sequence joins TRBV6-5 and TRBJ1-6; D is ambiguous. This TCR derives from a man in his thirties or forties who had recovered from COVID-19. Sequenced sample: PBMCs or T cells enriched from blood (not recorded which). For the CDR3, the DNA is TGTGCCAGCAGTTACGCGGCTAGCTCCTATAATTCACCCCTCCACTTT. Its translation: CASSYAASSYNSPLHF.